This entry describes one T cell receptor (beta chain). Antigen specificity is unknown. It was 5'RACE with constant-segment primers that produced the TCR alpha and TCR beta cDNA libraries, which carried sample barcodes and UMIs. TCRdb re-called the 5' RACE reads through MiXCR, storing one row per CDR3 protein. The profile covers approximately 150,000 distinct CDR3 sequences, with over 10% appearing a single time and about 3.3% taken by the ten largest. The entry originates in a study of T-cell memory formation after mild COVID-19. CDR3 size: 12 residues. Germline CDR1 and CDR2: ENHRY and SYGVKD. V lost 2 bases and J lost 5, with 4 bases in between. Overall study findings and caveats: The authors left the SARS-CoV-2 specificity of second-wave clones peaking on day 37 unconfirmed. Contracting clones localized mainly to CM and EM when CD4+ and mainly to EMRA when CD8+.

Sequenced sample: PBMCs or a T cell subset sorted from them (not recorded which). The sequence was collected from a man younger than 35 who had mild COVID-19 (a few samples of this study predate the infection). Cell type and time point are not known. The chain links TRBV10-3 to TRBJ1-5, with unresolved D. The CDR3 loop reads CAISEVDQPQHF. The CDR3 DNA is TGTGCCATCAGTGAGGTGGATCAGCCCCAGCATTTT.